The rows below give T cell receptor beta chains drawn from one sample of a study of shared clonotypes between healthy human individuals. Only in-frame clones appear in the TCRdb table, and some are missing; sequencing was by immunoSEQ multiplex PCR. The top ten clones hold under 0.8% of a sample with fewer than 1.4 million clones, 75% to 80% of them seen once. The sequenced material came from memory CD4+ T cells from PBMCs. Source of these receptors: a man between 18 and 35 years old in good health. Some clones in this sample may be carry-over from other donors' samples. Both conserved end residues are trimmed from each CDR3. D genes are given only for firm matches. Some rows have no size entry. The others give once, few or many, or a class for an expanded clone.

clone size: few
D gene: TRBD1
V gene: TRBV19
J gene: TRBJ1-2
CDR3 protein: ASSTRTGRGYT

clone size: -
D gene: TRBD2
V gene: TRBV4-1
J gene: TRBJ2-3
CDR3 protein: ASSHGRLGRDTDTQY

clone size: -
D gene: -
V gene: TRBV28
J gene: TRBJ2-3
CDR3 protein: ASSRRGSATDTQY

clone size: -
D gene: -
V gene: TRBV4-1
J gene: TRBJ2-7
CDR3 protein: ASSQVRGPYEQY

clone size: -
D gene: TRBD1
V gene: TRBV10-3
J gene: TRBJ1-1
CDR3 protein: AITNGETGSTEAF

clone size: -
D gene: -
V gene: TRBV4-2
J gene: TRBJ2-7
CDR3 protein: ASSPDKLSVL

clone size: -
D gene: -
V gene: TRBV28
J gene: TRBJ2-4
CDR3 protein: ASSTPDRNIQY

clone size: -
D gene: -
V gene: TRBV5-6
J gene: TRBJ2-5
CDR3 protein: ASSFWGLQETQY

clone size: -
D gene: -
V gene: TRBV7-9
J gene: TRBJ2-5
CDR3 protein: ASSLGEEETQY

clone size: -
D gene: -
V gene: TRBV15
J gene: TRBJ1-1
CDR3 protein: ATSVDKTERSMNTEAF

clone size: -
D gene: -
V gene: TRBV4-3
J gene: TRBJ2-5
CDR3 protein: ASSQIRGWGETQY

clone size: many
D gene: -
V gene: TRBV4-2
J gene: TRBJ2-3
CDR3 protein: ASSQDLVHTDTQY

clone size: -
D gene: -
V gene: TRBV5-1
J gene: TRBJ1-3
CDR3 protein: ASSLGHTGSSGNTIY

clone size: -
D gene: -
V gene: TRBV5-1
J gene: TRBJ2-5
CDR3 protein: ASRRPQETQY

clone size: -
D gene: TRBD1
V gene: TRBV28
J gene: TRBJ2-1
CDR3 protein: ASSPYRGHNEQF

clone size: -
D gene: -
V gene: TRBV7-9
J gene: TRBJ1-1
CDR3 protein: ASSSTGSGDTEAF

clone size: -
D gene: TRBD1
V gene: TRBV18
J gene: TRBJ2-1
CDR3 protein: ASSQTLTTGDNEQF

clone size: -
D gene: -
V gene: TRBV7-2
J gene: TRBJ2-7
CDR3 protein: ASSLGFGYEQY

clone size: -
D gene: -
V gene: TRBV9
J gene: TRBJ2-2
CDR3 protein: ASSVLGATGELF

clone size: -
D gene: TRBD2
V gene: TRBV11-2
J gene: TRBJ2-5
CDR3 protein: ASSSGGETQY

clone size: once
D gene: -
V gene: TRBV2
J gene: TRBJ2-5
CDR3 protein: ASRGDQGAQY

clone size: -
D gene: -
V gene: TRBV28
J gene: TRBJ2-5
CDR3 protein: ASSLSALTTRKETQY

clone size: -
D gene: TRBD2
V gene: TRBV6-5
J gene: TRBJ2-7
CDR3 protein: ASSSWTSDVSEQY

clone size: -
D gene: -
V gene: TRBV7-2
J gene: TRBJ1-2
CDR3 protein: ASSSRRHEPNYGYT

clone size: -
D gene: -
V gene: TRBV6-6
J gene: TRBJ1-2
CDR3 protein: ASSYPTGEAGYT

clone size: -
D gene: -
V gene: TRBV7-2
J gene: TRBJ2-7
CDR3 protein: ASSATGGGYEQY

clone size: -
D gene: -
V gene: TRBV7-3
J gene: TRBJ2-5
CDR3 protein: ASSLTRRETQY

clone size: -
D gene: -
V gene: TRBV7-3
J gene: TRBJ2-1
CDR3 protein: ASSYQITGTEQF

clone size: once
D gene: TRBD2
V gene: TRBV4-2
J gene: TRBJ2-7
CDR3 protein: ASSPRGLAGSEEQY

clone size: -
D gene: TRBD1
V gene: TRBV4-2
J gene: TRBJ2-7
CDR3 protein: ASSRGDRGNEQY

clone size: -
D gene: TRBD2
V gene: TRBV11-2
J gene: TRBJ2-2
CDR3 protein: ASSPGTSGRITGELF

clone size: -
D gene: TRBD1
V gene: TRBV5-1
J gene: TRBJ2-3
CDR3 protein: ASSPGQVRTDTQY

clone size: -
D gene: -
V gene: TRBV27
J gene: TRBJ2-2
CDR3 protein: ASSFLPGVSTGELF

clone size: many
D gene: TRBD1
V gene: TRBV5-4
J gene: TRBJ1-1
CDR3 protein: ASSHRGNTEAF

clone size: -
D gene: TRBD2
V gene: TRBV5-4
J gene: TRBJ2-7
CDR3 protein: ASSDLAGQNEQY

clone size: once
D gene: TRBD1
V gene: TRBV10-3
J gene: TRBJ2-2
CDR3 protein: AIRDRGRTGELL

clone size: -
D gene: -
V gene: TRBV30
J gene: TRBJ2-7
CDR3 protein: AWQGVASYEQY

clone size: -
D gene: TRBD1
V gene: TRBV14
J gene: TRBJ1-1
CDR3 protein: ASSNRGTEAF

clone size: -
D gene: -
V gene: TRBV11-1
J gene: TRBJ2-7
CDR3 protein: ASSLVATGSYEQY

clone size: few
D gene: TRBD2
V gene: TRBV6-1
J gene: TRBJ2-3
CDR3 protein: ASSGGTSGSLHTQY